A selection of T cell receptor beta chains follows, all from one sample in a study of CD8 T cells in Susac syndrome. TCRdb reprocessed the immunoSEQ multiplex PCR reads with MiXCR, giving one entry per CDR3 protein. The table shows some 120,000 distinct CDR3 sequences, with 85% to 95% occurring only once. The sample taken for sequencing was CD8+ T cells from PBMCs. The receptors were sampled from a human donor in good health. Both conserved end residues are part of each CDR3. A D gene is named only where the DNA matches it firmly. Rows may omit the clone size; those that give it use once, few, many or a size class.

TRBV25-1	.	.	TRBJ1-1	CASSDVRQSAEAFF	TGTGCCAGCAGTGATGTTCGGCAGAGCGCTGAAGCTTTCTTT
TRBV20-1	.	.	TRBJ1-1	CSAFIGPMNTEAFF	TGCAGTGCTTTCATCGGCCCTATGAACACTGAAGCTTTCTTT
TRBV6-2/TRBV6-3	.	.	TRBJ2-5	CASSYSSESRTQYF	TGTGCCAGCAGTTACTCCTCAGAGTCGAGGACCCAGTACTTC
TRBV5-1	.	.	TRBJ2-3	CASTDYPGTDTQYF	TGCGCCAGCACCGATTATCCAGGCACAGATACGCAGTATTTT
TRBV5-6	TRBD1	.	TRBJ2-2	CASSILQGAGGELFF	TGTGCCAGCAGCATACTACAGGGGGCGGGCGGGGAGCTGTTTTTT
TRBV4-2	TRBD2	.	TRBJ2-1	CASLAGGDNEQFF	TGTGCCTCTTTAGCGGGAGGGGACAATGAGCAGTTCTTC
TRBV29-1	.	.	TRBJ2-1	CSVEERVREQFF	TGCAGCGTTGAAGAGCGGGTTAGGGAGCAGTTCTTC
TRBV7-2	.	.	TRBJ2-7	CASSLGVSSYEQYF	TGTGCCAGCAGCTTAGGAGTGAGCTCCTACGAGCAGTACTTC
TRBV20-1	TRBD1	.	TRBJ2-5	CSASGGETQYF	TGCAGTGCTTCAGGGGGAGAGACCCAGTACTTC
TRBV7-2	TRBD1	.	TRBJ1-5	CASSTVQGRQPQHF	TGTGCCAGCAGCACCGTACAGGGGCGTCAGCCCCAGCATTTT
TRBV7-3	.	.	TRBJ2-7	CASSLRMNEQYF	TGTGCCAGCAGCTTAAGGATGAACGAGCAGTACTTC
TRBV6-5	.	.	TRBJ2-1	CASSPGQTNEQFF	TGTGCCAGCAGCCCCGGCCAGACCAATGAGCAGTTCTTC
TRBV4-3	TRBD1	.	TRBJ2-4	CASSQEGTGGFLAKNIQYF	TGCGCCAGCAGCCAAGAAGGGACAGGGGGTTTTCTAGCCAAAAACATTCAGTACTTC
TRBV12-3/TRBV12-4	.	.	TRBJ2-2	CASSPGSTGELFF	TGTGCCAGCAGTCCAGGGTCTACCGGGGAGCTGTTTTTT
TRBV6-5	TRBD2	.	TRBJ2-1	CASSYSERLAGLPPEQFF	TGTGCCAGCAGTTACTCCGAACGACTAGCGGGACTTCCCCCTGAGCAGTTCTTC
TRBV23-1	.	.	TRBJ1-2	CASSQFLSGGQISYGYTF	TGCGCCAGCAGTCAATTTCTATCCGGCGGACAGATCTCCTATGGCTACACCTTC
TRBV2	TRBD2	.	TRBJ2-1	CASTPWTSGKGEQFF	TGTGCCAGCACCCCTTGGACTAGCGGGAAGGGTGAGCAGTTCTTC
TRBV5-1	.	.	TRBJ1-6	CASSEEGTRGTLHF	TGCGCCAGCAGCGAGGAAGGCACCCGAGGTACCCTCCACTTT
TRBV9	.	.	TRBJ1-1	CASSVPVSDPTGTEAFF	TGTGCCAGCAGCGTGCCAGTATCAGACCCTACAGGGACTGAAGCTTTCTTT
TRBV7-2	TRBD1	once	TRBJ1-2	CASSSDRGGYGYTF	TGTGCCAGCAGCTCGGACAGGGGGGGCTATGGCTACACCTTC
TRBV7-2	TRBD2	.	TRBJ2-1	CASSYLAGGGNEQFF	TGTGCCAGCAGCTACCTAGCGGGAGGCGGGAATGAGCAGTTCTTC
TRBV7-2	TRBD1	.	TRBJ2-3	CASSLNGQGAITDTQYF	TGTGCCAGCAGCTTAAACGGACAGGGGGCGATCACAGATACGCAGTATTTT